Listed below are T cell receptor beta chains from one sample, sequenced in a study of blood T cell repertoires in COVID-19. Clones were sequenced by immunoSEQ multiplex PCR, and TCRdb holds only the in-frame ones, with some missing. The sample comprises about 210,000 clones, roughly nine tenths of which are singletons, and under 1.5% rests with the top ten. Material for sequencing was peripheral blood. These receptors were obtained from a man aged 25 to 40 with acute or convalescent COVID-19. CDR3s leave out the opening cysteine and the closing phenylalanine or tryptophan. D genes are given only for firm matches.

j_call | v_call | d_call | cdr3_aa
TRBJ2-7 | TRBV5-4 | TRBD1 | ASSQDRASSYEQY
TRBJ1-5 | TRBV7-9 | TRBD1 | ASNAGTGMGSNQPQH
TRBJ2-7 | TRBV27 | - | ASSPRSGGPQNEQY
TRBJ1-6 | TRBV28 | - | ASSFREGRTPLH
TRBJ1-3 | TRBV30 | - | AWSVGGSGNTIY
TRBJ2-7 | TRBV9 | - | ASSVDVVGGLSYEQY
TRBJ2-5 | TRBV6-6 | - | ASSYPSETQY
TRBJ2-1 | TRBV19 | TRBD2 | ASTSGSGDEQF
TRBJ1-2 | TRBV28 | TRBD1 | ASMQGANYGYT
TRBJ2-5 | TRBV7-9 | TRBD2 | ASSFGGGETQY
TRBJ1-5 | TRBV28 | TRBD1 | ASTGAGGSSNQPQH
TRBJ2-7 | TRBV28 | TRBD2 | ASRTLLAGPPYEQY
TRBJ2-1 | TRBV27 | TRBD2 | ASSPLAGLYNEQF
TRBJ1-1 | TRBV28 | - | ATKGVTEAF
TRBJ1-5 | TRBV19 | TRBD1 | ASSRGGQGGVQPQH
TRBJ2-7 | TRBV27 | - | AGYKGRGRPFTYEQY
TRBJ2-3 | TRBV4-1 | TRBD2 | ASSQPTSGRGGDTQY
TRBJ2-3 | TRBV27 | TRBD2 | ASSLTSGGSPRTQY
TRBJ2-7 | TRBV6-5 | TRBD2 | ASSLGLAGGGYEQY
TRBJ1-1 | TRBV7-9 | TRBD1 | ASSPRLGQMNTEAF
TRBJ2-1 | TRBV30 | - | AWSVAGREQF
TRBJ1-5 | TRBV6-5 | - | ASSQGWPQH
TRBJ1-1 | TRBV28 | TRBD1 | ASSFKPGQGNTEAF
TRBJ1-2 | TRBV7-9 | - | ASSPAGVFYGYT
TRBJ2-7 | TRBV28 | - | ASSPHLYRESYEQY
TRBJ2-1 | TRBV12-3/TRBV12-4 | - | ASSRTYNEQF
TRBJ2-7 | TRBV15 | TRBD1 | ATSRDVGGPYEQY
TRBJ2-3 | TRBV7-3 | TRBD2 | ASSSGLAGASDTQY
TRBJ1-2 | TRBV19 | - | ASMPKGDRNYGYT
TRBJ1-1 | TRBV15 | - | ATSRDVVANTEAF
TRBJ1-1 | TRBV5-4 | - | ASSADPGLYTEAF
TRBJ2-1 | TRBV4-2 | TRBD2 | ASSDPGLVVFHEQF
TRBJ1-1 | TRBV6-6 | TRBD1 | ASSYERDRGLF
TRBJ1-2 | TRBV14 | TRBD1 | ASSQDWGQGNYGYT
TRBJ1-2 | TRBV12-5 | TRBD1 | ASGWGTGYGYT
TRBJ2-3 | TRBV27 | TRBD2 | ASRLAGGKTQY
TRBJ2-7 | TRBV29-1 | - | SVEENRAGIKYEQY
TRBJ2-5 | TRBV18 | TRBD1 | ASSPARGLQETQY
TRBJ2-7 | TRBV27 | TRBD1 | ASSPRTGPSYEQY
TRBJ2-2 | TRBV9 | - | ASSVGLTGELF
TRBJ2-7 | TRBV3-1/TRBV3-2 | TRBD1 | ASSQGQGYEQY
TRBJ1-4 | TRBV4-2 | - | ASSPIGRELNEKLF
TRBJ2-2 | TRBV7-3 | - | ASRTGKNTGELF
TRBJ1-2 | TRBV24-1 | - | ATSDFSAGGYT
TRBJ1-5 | TRBV5-1 | - | ASSSTGRDQPQH
TRBJ2-7 | TRBV5-8 | TRBD1 | ASSTRDRGNYEQY
TRBJ2-1 | TRBV9 | - | ASNQITPSYSYNEQF
TRBJ2-3 | TRBV10-1 | - | ASSGTASSTDTQY
TRBJ2-1 | TRBV6-5 | TRBD1 | ASSRDRPYNEQF
TRBJ2-4 | TRBV19 | TRBD2 | ASSLGRLAGLLAKNIQY
TRBJ1-1 | TRBV11-2 | TRBD1 | VSSLEGQGPRAF
TRBJ2-3 | TRBV9 | TRBD2 | ASSASGRGADTQY
TRBJ1-4 | TRBV29-1 | - | SATHTGLPNEKLF
TRBJ1-5 | TRBV5-4 | - | ASSKGTDNQPQH
TRBJ2-7 | TRBV28 | TRBD1 | ASSTRDRGSYEQY
TRBJ2-1 | TRBV5-1 | TRBD2 | ASSLRAPRLAGGQYEQF
TRBJ2-5 | TRBV4-1 | TRBD1 | ASSQGQGFETQY
TRBJ2-1 | TRBV14 | - | ASTLTGGNPYNEQF
TRBJ1-2 | TRBV28 | - | ASSLSVIYGYT
TRBJ1-6 | TRBV18 | - | ASSPTTSNSPLH